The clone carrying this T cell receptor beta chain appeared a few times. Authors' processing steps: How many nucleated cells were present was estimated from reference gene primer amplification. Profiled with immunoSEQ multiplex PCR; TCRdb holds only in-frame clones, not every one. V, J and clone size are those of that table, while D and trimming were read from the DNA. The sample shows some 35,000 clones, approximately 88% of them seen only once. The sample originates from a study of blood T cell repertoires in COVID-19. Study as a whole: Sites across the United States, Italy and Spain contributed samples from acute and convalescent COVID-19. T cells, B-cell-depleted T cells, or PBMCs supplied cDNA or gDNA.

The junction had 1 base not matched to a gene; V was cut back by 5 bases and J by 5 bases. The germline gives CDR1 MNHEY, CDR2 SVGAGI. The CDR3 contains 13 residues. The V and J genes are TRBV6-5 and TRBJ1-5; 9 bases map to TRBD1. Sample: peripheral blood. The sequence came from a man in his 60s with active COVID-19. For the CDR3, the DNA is TGTGCCAGCAGTAGGGACAGGGATCAGCCCCAGCATTTT. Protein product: CASSRDRDQPQHF.